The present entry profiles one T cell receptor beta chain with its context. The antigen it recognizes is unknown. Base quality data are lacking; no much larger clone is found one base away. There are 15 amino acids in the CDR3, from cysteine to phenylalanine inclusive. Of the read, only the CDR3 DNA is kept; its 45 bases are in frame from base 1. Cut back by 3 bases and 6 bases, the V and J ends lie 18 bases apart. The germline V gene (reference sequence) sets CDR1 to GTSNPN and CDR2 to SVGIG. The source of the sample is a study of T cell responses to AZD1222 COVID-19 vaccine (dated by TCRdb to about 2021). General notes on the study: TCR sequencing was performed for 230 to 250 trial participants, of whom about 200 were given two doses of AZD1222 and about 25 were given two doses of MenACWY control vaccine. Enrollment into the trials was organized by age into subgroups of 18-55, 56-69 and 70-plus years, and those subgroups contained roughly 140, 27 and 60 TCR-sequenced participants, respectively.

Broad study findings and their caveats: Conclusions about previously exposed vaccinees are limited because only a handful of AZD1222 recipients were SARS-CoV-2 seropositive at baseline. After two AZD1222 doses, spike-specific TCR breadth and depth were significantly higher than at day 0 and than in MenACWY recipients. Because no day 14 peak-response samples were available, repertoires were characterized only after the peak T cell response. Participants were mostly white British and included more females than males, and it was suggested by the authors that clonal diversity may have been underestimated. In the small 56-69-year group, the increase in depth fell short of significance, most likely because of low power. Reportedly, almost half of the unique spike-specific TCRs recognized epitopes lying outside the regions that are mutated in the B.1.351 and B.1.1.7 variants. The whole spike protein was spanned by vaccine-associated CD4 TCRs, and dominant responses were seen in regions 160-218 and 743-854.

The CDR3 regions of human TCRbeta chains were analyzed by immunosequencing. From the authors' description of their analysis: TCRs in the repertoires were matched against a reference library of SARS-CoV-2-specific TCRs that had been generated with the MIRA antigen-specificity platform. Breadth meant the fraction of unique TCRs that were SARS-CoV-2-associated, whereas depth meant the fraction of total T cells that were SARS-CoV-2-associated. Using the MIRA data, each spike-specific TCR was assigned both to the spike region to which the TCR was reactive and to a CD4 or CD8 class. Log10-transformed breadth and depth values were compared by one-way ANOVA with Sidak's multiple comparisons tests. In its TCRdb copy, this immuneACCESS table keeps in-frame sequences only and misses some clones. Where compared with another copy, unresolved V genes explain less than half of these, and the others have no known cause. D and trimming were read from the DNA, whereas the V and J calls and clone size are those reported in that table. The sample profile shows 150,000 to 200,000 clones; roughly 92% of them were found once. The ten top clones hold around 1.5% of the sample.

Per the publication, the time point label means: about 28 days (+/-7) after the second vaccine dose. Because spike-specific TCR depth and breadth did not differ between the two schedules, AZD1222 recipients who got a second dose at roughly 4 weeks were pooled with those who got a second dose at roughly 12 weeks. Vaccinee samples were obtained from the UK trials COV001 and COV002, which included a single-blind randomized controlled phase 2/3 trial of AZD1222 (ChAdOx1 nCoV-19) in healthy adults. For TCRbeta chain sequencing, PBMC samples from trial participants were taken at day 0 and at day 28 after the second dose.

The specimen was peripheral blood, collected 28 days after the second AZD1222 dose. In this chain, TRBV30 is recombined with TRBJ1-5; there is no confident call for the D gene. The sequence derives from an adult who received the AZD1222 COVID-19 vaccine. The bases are TGTGCCTGGAGCACTCCCTCCGCGGCGGCTCAGCCCCAGCATTTT. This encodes CAWSTPSAAAQPQHF. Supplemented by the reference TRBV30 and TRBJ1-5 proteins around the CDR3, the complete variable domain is SQTIHQWPATLVQPVGSPLSLECTVEGTSNPNLYWYRQAAGRGLQLLFYSVGIGQISSEVPQNLSASRPQDRQFILSSKKLLLSDSGFYLCAWSTPSAAAQPQHFGDGTRLSIL.